This paragraph reports one T cell receptor beta chain. Its antigen specificity is not known. No base quality information exists; no much larger clone differs at one position. The data originate from a study of tumor-infiltrating lymphocytes in oesophageal squamous cell carcinoma listed by TCRdb under 2016. The CDR3 holds 13 amino acids from the cysteine to the phenylalanine. The entry retains the CDR3 DNA only, 39 bases that are in frame from base 1. As encoded in the germline V gene (reference sequence), CDR1 is SEHNR while CDR2 is FQNEAQ. Library preparation employed PCR. Instrument on record: Illumina HiSeq 2000. TCRdb reran the public reads through fastp at Q25 and MiXCR, keeping productive beta chains. Duplicate CDR3 protein sequences are folded into a single record with the most common DNA and genes. The sample contains about 13,000 distinct CDR3 sequences, more than 45% of them found a single time. The ten largest clones capture around 10% of the sample.

Material for sequencing was blood. The chain links TRBV7-9 with TRBJ2-7; TRBD1 is a weak D gene call, 6 bases matching. TRBJ2-1 explains the end of the DNA better; the J call may be wrong. This clonotype was obtained from a female donor with esophageal squamous cell carcinoma. This receptor has the CDR3 CASTGQGYNEQFF. In nucleotide form, the sequence is TGTGCCAGCACCGGGCAGGGGTACAATGAGCAGTTCTTC.